A single sample gave rise to the 28 T cell receptor beta chains below, sequenced in a study of T cells in Graves' hyperthyroidism and ophthalmopathy (dated by TCRdb to the late 2010s). The receptor library was made with multiplex PCR. TCRdb lists the instrument as Illumina HiSeq 2000. Amplification of TCR beta CDR3 regions was carried out from RNA transcripts. A first-round RT-PCR of the TCR CDR3 used the HTBI primer set with the Qiagen OneStep RT-PCR kit. TCRdb trimmed public reads at Q25 via fastp, called clones via MiXCR and kept in-frame beta chains. Each entry is one CDR3 protein sequence, shown with its most common DNA and genes. Here the sample has under 500,000 distinct CDR3 sequences; roughly an eighth occur a single time. In total, the top ten clones hold 25% to 30% of the sample. The sequencing sample was made of blood. Every receptor here comes from a man in his fifties with Graves' ophthalmopathy.

This clonotype was found a few times. The chain uses TRBV6-1 and TRBJ2-7; D possibly corresponds to TRBD2 (6 bases). V gave up 6 bases and J gave up 2 bases, with 14 bases separating them. Germline-derived CDR1 and CDR2 are MNHNS and SASEGT. The length of the CDR3 is 14 residues. CDR3 protein: CASSATTRAYEQYF. The DNA for the CDR3 is TGTGCCAGCAGCGCTACGACTAGAGCCTACGAGCAGTACTTC.

Ten or more counts support this clonotype. CDR3 sequence (DNA): TGTGCCAGCACTCAGGACAGATCCTTGGCGAACACTGAAGCTTTCTTT. This encodes CASTQDRSLANTEAFF. The genes are TRBV28 and TRBJ1-1; D may be TRBD1 (6 bases). The CDR3 is 16 amino acids. Deletions cut 7 bases from V and 1 base from J, with 19 bases between. Germline V gene sequence: CDR1 MDHEN, CDR2 SYDVKM. The full variable domain, in which reference TRBV28 and TRBJ1-1 provide the parts outside the CDR3, is DVKVTQSSRYLVKRTGEKVFLECVQDMDHENMFWYRQDPGLGLRLIYFSYDVKMKEKGDIPEGYSVSREKKERFSLILESASTNQTSMYLCASTQDRSLANTEAFFGQGTRLTVV.

In this sample, this clonotype turned up a few times. CDR3 in DNA: TGCAGCGCCGACACTGAAGCTTTCTTT. Amino acids: CSADTEAFF. The gene calls are TRBV29-1 and TRBJ1-1; D gene unclear. V lost 7 bases and J 3 bases, leaving 3 bases between the germline ends. This CDR3 region has 9 residues. The germline gives CDR1 SQVTM, CDR2 ANQGSEA.

This clonotype was recorded at least ten times. J is TRBJ1-2 and V is TRBV27, with D possibly matching TRBD1 (6 bases). Trimming removed 5 bases at V and 4 bases at J, with 11 bases between. Germline CDR1 and CDR2: MNHEY and SMNVEV (reference sequence). This CDR3 is built from 13 residues. CDR3 DNA: TGTGCCAGCAGTCTGACAGGAGGCTATGGCTACACCTTC. It specifies CASSLTGGYGYTF.

This clonotype has ten or more counts. The chain uses TRBV6-1 and TRBJ2-5; no clear D. With 4 bases removed from V and 1 base from J, the gap between germline ends came to 19 bases. The germline V gene has CDR1 MNHNS and CDR2 SASEGT. CDR3 length: 17 residues. CDR3 amino acids: CASSASWARQLQETQYF. The CDR3 bases are TGTGCCAGCAGTGCTAGTTGGGCCAGGCAGCTCCAAGAGACCCAGTACTTC.

The sample holds a few counts of this clonotype. The rearrangement uses TRBV12-3 or TRBV12-4 and TRBJ1-3; weak D call: TRBD1 (6 bases). Trimming took 6 bases from V and 0 from J, leaving 18 bases between them. The CDR3 contains 17 residues. This chain's CDR3 is CASRQRRQANSGNTIYF. The CDR3 DNA is TGTGCCAGCAGACAACGTAGACAGGCGAACTCTGGAAACACCATATATTTT.

Only a few counts were recorded for this clonotype. The CDR3 DNA reads as TGTGCCAGCAGAGTACAGGGGACCTATGGCTACACCTTC. Amino acids: CASRVQGTYGYTF. V and J are TRBV12-3 or TRBV12-4 and TRBJ1-2, with 7 bases identical to TRBD1. V was pared by 6 bases and J by 4 bases, with 5 bases of the junction left unmatched. The CDR3 runs 13 residues.

The rearrangement joins TRBV7-9 to TRBJ1-5, with D unresolved. V was clipped by 5 bases and J by 6 bases, with 5 bases between them. The germline gives CDR1 SEHNR, CDR2 FQNEAQ (reference sequence). The CDR3 has 11 residues. The CDR3 DNA reads TGTGCCAGCAGCCCGGTTCAGCCCCAGCATTTT. Protein sequence: CASSPVQPQHF.

The J gene is TRBJ2-2, the V gene TRBV20-1; weak D call: TRBD1 (5 bases). The CDR3 totals 14 residues. The germline V gene encodes CDR1 DFQATT and CDR2 SNEGSKA (reference sequence). The V and J ends lost 0 bases and 4 bases respectively, with 9 bases between them. CDR3 loop: CSARDFRGTGELFF. The CDR3 DNA sequence: TGCAGTGCTAGAGATTTTAGGGGCACCGGGGAGCTGTTTTTT.

The chain has TRBV7-3 and TRBJ2-3; D is unclear. V lost 0 bases, J lost 6 bases, and 10 bases lay in between. Germline V gene data show CDR1 as SGHTA and CDR2 as FQGTGA. This CDR3 has 14 residues. CDR3 coding DNA: TGTGCCAGCAGCTTAACTGGTAGCCGGGATACGCAGTATTTT. Translated, it gives CASSLTGSRDTQYF.

This clonotype has more than one count but fewer than ten. The chain recombines TRBV19 with TRBJ1-1; no reliable D call. V gave up 4 bases and J gave up 2 bases, with 8 bases separating them. CDR1 is LNHDA and CDR2 is SQIVND in the germline V gene (reference sequence). CDR3 length: 13 residues. The CDR3 bases are TGTGCCAGTAGTAGGGCAGGCAACACTGAAGCTTTCTTT. As protein: CASSRAGNTEAFF.

At least ten counts were recorded for this clonotype. The rearrangement links TRBV6-1 to TRBJ1-1, with TRBD1 matching 7 bases. This CDR3 has 13 amino acids. Trimming cost V 5 bases and J 5 bases; bases outside gene matches: 5. CDR1 is MNHNS, CDR2 SASEGT, per germline. The DNA of the CDR3 is TGTGCCAGCAGTCTCCCGACAGGGACTGAAGCTTTCTTT. Amino acids: CASSLPTGTEAFF.

Details on this clonotype: A much larger clone is a single base away; this may be a read error. The gene calls are TRBV11-2 and TRBJ2-7, with 9 bases lining up with TRBD1. The length of the CDR3 is 14 residues. Germline V gene lookup returns CDR1 SGHAT and CDR2 FQNNGV. CDR3 sequence: CAGSLAQGAGEQYF. In nucleotides, the CDR3 is TGTGCCGGCAGCTTAGCACAGGGGGCTGGGGAGCAGTACTTC.

This clonotype was detected many times. The chain carries TRBV29-1 and TRBJ2-7, with D tentatively TRBD2 (6 bases). This CDR3 contains 13 residues. Trimming pared 4 bases from V and 3 bases from J, leaving 13 bases between. CDR1 SQVTM and CDR2 ANQGSEA come from the germline V gene. The CDR3 sequence: CSVAYGGNYEQYF. CDR3 sequence (DNA): TGCAGCGTTGCTTACGGGGGTAACTACGAGCAGTACTTC.

The chain couples TRBV24-1 to TRBJ2-3, with a possible D match to TRBD1 (5 bases). The germline V gene has CDR1 KGHDR and CDR2 SFDVKD. V was shortened by 5 bases and J by 5 bases, with 16 bases between the two germline ends. The CDR3 contains 15 residues. The chain's CDR3 is CATSAWGRSGDTQYF. CDR3 bases: TGTGCCACCAGTGCGTGGGGCAGGTCGGGAGATACGCAGTATTTT.

This clonotype was seen repeatedly, ten times or more. The V call is TRBV6-1, the J call TRBJ2-7; no firm D call. V dropped 6 bases and J dropped 2 bases, with 17 bases sitting between them. Germline lookup yields CDR1 MNHNS and CDR2 SASEGT. The CDR3 has 15 residues. The CDR3 sequence: CASSQSRQPTYEQYF. The CDR3 nucleotides are TGTGCCAGCAGCCAGTCCCGACAACCTACCTACGAGCAGTACTTC.

This clonotype occurred many times. The rearrangement links TRBV28 to TRBJ2-5; D is uncertain. From germline, CDR1 is MDHEN and CDR2 SYDVKM. V was trimmed by 4 bases and J by 3 bases, leaving 6 bases between them. This CDR3 comprises 12 residues. Written as DNA, the CDR3 is TGTGCCAGCAGTTCGTTTAAAGAGACCCAGTACTTC. Translated, it gives CASSSFKETQYF.

This clonotype appeared once. A read error may explain this, as a much larger clone is one base away. As DNA, the CDR3 is TGTGCCAGCAGCCGGGGGCGAACTAATGGAAAACTGTTTTTT. It is translated as CASSRGRTNGKLFF. This rearrangement joins TRBV7-2 to TRBJ1-4; the D gene is possibly TRBD1 (6 bases). The length of the CDR3 is 14 residues. CDR1 SGHTA and CDR2 FQGNSA come from the germline V gene.

The J gene is TRBJ2-6, the V gene TRBV5-5; a weak D match, TRBD1 (6 bases). V was shortened by 3 bases and J by 0 bases, with 10 bases between the two germline ends. The CDR3 consists of 16 residues. Per the germline V gene, CDR1 is SGHKS and CDR2 is YYEKEE (reference sequence). Written as DNA, the CDR3 is TGTGCCAGCAGCTCCCGGACAGTCTCTGGGGCCAACGTCCTGACTTTC. Translated: CASSSRTVSGANVLTF.

This clonotype was seen repeatedly, ten times or more. V is TRBV2 and J is TRBJ2-1; D gene uncertain. This CDR3 spans 11 amino acids. Germline V gene data show CDR1 as SNHLY and CDR2 as FYNNEI. V dropped 3 bases and J dropped 4 bases, with 1 base sitting between them. CDR3 in amino acids: CASSEYNEQFF. The CDR3 DNA is TGTGCCAGCAGTGAGTACAATGAGCAGTTCTTC.

This chain connects TRBV19 to TRBJ2-5; tentatively, D is TRBD2 (5 bases). The CDR3 contains 13 residues. V lost 4 bases and J lost 5, with 11 bases in between. Per the germline V gene, CDR1 is LNHDA and CDR2 is SQIVND (reference sequence). Here the CDR3 DNA reads TGTGCCAGTAGTAGGAGTCCGGGGGAGACCCAGTACTTC. Protein sequence: CASSRSPGETQYF.

To note about this clonotype: A much more abundant neighbour one base away suggests this may be a read error. The chain has TRBV29-1 and TRBJ2-3; 9 nucleotides align to TRBD2. Per germline, CDR1 SQVTM and CDR2 ANQGSEA. The CDR3 is 17 residues long. In DNA form, the CDR3 reads TGCGGCGTTGCGTCGGGACTAGCCACTAAGGAGGGGGATACGCAGTATTTT. As protein: CGVASGLATKEGDTQYF.

The chain has TRBV19 and TRBJ1-5; TRBD1 matches at 8 bases. Losses at the gene ends were 5 bases for V and 5 bases for J; bases not matched to a gene: 5. The CDR3 extends over 14 amino acids. Germline lookup yields CDR1 LNHDA and CDR2 SQIVND (reference sequence). The CDR3 DNA reads as TGTGCCAGTAGTGAGACAGGGGAATATCAGCCCCAGCATTTT. Protein product: CASSETGEYQPQHF.

This clonotype appeared a few times. The V and J genes are TRBV10-3 and TRBJ1-2, with TRBD1 as a possible D gene (5 bases). The germline V and J ends were trimmed by 8 bases and 2 bases, with 12 bases remaining between them. The CDR3 has 13 residues. Germline loops: CDR1 ENHRY, CDR2 SYGVKD. The CDR3 nucleotides are TGTGCCATCTCGGGACGCGAAAACTATGGCTACACCTTC. Protein product: CAISGRENYGYTF.

This clonotype was counted many times. The V and J genes are TRBV11-3 and TRBJ2-1; no clear D gene. V was pared by 3 bases and J by 0 bases, with 9 bases between. The length of the CDR3 is 15 residues. CDR1 SGHNT and CDR2 YENEEA come from the germline V gene. Written as DNA, the CDR3 is TGTGCCAGCAGCTTGGTTTCAAGCTCCTACAATGAGCAGTTCTTC. It translates to CASSLVSSSYNEQFF.

The chain joins TRBV27 to TRBJ2-7, with D possibly being TRBD1 (5 bases). The CDR3 is 16 residues long. Trimming removed 5 bases at V and 5 bases at J, with 22 bases between. CDR1 is MNHEY and CDR2 is SMNVEV in the germline V gene (reference sequence). The CDR3 DNA reads TGTGCCAGCAGTCCACACGCGGCAGGGCGGCGGAACGAGCAGTACTTC. Amino acids: CASSPHAAGRRNEQYF.

This clonotype appeared a few times. The chain couples TRBV6-1 to TRBJ2-7; 7 bases fit TRBD1. The J segment lost 4 bases and the V segment lost 6 bases, leaving 6 bases of the junction unmatched. CDR1 MNHNS and CDR2 SASEGT come from the germline V gene. This CDR3 spans 13 amino acids. CDR3 amino acids: CASSGQARYEQYF. Written as DNA, the CDR3 is TGTGCCAGCAGCGGACAGGCAAGATACGAGCAGTACTTC.

This clonotype came up many times. The chain has TRBV28 and TRBJ1-2, with a possible D match to TRBD1 (6 bases). Trimming removed 3 bases from V and 4 bases from J, with 21 bases in between. The CDR3 contains 17 residues. Germline CDR1 is MDHEN and CDR2 is SYDVKM. CDR3 loop: CASSLPAQGTRSYGYTF. The CDR3, as DNA: TGTGCCAGCAGTTTGCCGGCGCAGGGGACGAGAAGCTATGGCTACACCTTC.